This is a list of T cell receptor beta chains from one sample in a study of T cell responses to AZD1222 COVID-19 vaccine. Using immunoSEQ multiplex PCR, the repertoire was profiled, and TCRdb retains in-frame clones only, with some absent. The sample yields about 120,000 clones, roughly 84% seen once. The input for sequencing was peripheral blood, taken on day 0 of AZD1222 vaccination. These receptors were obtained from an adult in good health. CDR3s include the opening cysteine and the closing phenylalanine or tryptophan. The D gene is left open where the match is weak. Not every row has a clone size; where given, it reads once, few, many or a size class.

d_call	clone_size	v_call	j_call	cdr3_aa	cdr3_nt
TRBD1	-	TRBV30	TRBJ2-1	CAWSPGQSSYNEQFF	TGTGCCTGGAGCCCGGGACAGAGCTCCTACAATGAGCAGTTCTTC
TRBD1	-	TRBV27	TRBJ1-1	CASSLGPPGQAPEAFF	TGTGCCAGCAGTTTGGGACCACCGGGACAGGCCCCTGAAGCTTTCTTT
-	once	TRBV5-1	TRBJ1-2	CASSSGTQVEGYTF	TGCGCCAGCAGCTCCGGGACGCAGGTCGAAGGCTACACCTTC
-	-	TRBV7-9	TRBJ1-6	CASRLETRTSPLHF	TGTGCCAGCAGGCTGGAGACACGGACCTCACCCCTCCACTTT
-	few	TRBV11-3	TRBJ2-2	CASSLGPTGELFF	TGTGCCAGCAGCTTGGGACCCACCGGGGAGCTGTTTTTT
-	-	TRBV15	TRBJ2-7	CATSSNSGLGEQYF	TGTGCCACCAGCAGCAACTCAGGTCTGGGCGAGCAGTACTTC
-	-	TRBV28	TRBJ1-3	CASSLHADGNTIYF	TGTGCCAGCAGTTTACACGCAGATGGAAACACCATATATTTT
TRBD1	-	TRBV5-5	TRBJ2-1	CASNPTGAGNNEQFF	TGTGCCAGCAACCCGACAGGGGCGGGAAACAATGAGCAGTTCTTC
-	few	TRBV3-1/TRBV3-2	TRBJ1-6	CASSPTERVYNSPLHF	TGTGCCAGCAGCCCCACCGAGCGAGTCTATAATTCACCCCTCCACTTT
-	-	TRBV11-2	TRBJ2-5	CASSGGVLETQYF	TGTGCCAGCAGCGGCGGGGTCTTAGAGACCCAGTACTTC
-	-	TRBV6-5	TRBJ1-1	CASSPTGLNTEAFF	TGTGCCAGCAGTCCAACAGGCTTGAACACTGAAGCTTTCTTT
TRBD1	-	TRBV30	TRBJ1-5	CAWSRTGGNQPQHF	TGTGCCTGGAGTCGGACAGGGGGGAATCAGCCCCAGCATTTT
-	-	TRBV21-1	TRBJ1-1	CASSNKGPDMIFF	TGTGCCAGCAGCAACAAGGGGCCGGACATGATTTTCTTT
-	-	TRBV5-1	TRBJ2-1	CASSPDRSGSDEQFF	TGCGCCAGCAGCCCCGATAGAAGTGGTTCGGATGAGCAGTTCTTC
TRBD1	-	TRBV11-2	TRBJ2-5	CASSLESVGQGQETQYF	TGTGCCAGCAGCTTAGAGTCAGTCGGACAGGGGCAAGAGACCCAGTACTTC
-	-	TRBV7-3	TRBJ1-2	CASSLTRDSNYGYTF	TGTGCCAGCAGCTTAACTCGGGATTCTAACTATGGCTACACCTTC
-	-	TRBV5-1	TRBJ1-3	CASSLTGTGNTIYF	TGCGCCAGCAGCTTGACAGGGACTGGAAACACCATATATTTT
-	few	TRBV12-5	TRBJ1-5	CASGLWGNSNQPQHF	TGTGCTAGTGGTTTGTGGGGTAATAGCAATCAGCCCCAGCATTTT
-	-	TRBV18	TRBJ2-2	CASSPPTGANTGELFF	TGTGCCAGCTCACCACCGACGGGAGCCAACACCGGGGAGCTGTTTTTT
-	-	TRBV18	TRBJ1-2	CASSPSGGRGSGYTF	TGTGCCAGCTCACCTTCGGGGGGGCGAGGGTCCGGCTACACCTTC
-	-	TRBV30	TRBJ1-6	CAWSVNSNSPLHF	TGTGCCTGGAGTGTTAACAGTAATTCACCCCTCCACTTT
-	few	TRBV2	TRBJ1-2	CARGLISGGARGYGYTF	TGTGCCAGAGGCTTAATTTCCGGGGGGGCGCGGGGCTATGGCTACACCTTC
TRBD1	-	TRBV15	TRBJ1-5	CATSGYGTGNQPQHF	TGTGCCACCAGCGGTTATGGGACAGGGAATCAGCCCCAGCATTTT
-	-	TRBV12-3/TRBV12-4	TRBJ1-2	CASSFWQDYGYTF	TGTGCCAGCAGTTTTTGGCAGGACTATGGCTACACCTTC
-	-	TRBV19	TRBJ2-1	CASSTSYNEQFF	TGTGCCAGTAGTACCTCGTACAATGAGCAGTTCTTC
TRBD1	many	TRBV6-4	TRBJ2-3	CASSDGQGADTQYF	TGTGCCAGCAGTGACGGACAGGGGGCAGATACGCAGTATTTT
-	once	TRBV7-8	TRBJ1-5	CASSLDSNQPQHF	TGTGCCAGCAGCTTAGATAGCAATCAGCCCCAGCATTTT
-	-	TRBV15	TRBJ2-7	CATSRADLPYEQYF	TGTGCCACCAGCAGAGCAGATTTACCCTACGAGCAGTACTTC
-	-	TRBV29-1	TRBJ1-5	CSVAGSNQPQHF	TGCAGCGTAGCGGGTAGCAATCAGCCCCAGCATTTT
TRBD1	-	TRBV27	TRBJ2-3	CASYDRGADTQYF	TGTGCCAGCTATGACAGGGGAGCAGATACGCAGTATTTT
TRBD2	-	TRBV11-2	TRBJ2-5	CASSLWTSGETQYF	TGTGCCAGCAGCTTATGGACTAGCGGAGAGACCCAGTACTTC
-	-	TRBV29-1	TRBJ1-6	CSFRDTYNSPLHF	TGCAGCTTCCGGGATACTTATAATTCACCCCTCCACTTT
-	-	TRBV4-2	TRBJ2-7	CASGTLYEQYF	TGTGCCAGCGGTACACTGTACGAGCAGTACTTC
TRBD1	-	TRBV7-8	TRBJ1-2	CASSLGDSYGYTF	TGTGCCAGCAGCCTTGGGGACAGCTATGGCTACACCTTC
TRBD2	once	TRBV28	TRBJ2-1	CASESPGGEREQFF	TGTGCCAGCGAATCGCCCGGGGGGGAACGCGAGCAGTTCTTC
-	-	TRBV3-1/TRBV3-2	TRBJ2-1	CASSLRGGEQFF	TGTGCCAGCAGCCTGAGGGGCGGTGAGCAGTTCTTC
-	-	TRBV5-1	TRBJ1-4	CASSPTQGKGANEKLFF	TGCGCCAGCAGCCCAACCCAGGGGAAAGGGGCCAATGAAAAACTGTTTTTT
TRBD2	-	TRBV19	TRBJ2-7	CASSIQREYEQYF	TGTGCCAGTAGTATACAGCGGGAGTACGAGCAGTACTTC